The 11 T cell receptor beta chains listed next were all sequenced from one sample in a study of T-cell reconstitution after alpha-beta-depleted transplantation in children. Molecular barcoding with unique molecular identifiers was used for the TCRbeta library. TCRdb reprocessed the PCR reads with MiXCR, giving one entry per CDR3 protein. The table shows about 600,000 distinct CDR3 sequences, with 10% to 15% occurring only once. Here the sequenced sample was PBMCs, mostly from graft donor cells, taken 360 days after TCRalphabeta/CD19-depleted stem cell transplant. The receptor set was obtained from a male patient younger than 18 who had a stem cell transplant for acute myeloid leukemia, so the T cells may come from the graft donor.

The chain joins TRBV5-8 to TRBJ2-4; D is unresolved. This CDR3 has 14 amino acids. The V end was cut by 6 bases, the J end by 8 bases, with 18 bases between. Germline V lookup: CDR1 SGHTS, CDR2 YDEGEE. The CDR3 here is CASIIQERRDIQYF. The DNA of the CDR3 is TGTGCCAGCATTATCCAGGAGAGGAGAGACATTCAGTACTTC.

In its sample, this clonotype was seen many times. The chain couples TRBV5-1 to TRBJ1-1; D gene ambiguous. Germline lookup yields CDR1 SGHRS and CDR2 YFSETQ. The CDR3 length is 12 residues. Between the trimmed V and J ends, which lost 0 bases and 6 bases, there was a span of 6 bases. CDR3 sequence reads: CASSLETAEAFF. The CDR3 bases are TGCGCCAGCAGCTTGGAAACAGCTGAAGCTTTCTTT.

This clonotype was seen only a few times. The J gene is TRBJ1-5, the V gene TRBV7-9; possible D gene TRBD1, 6 bases. The CDR3 contains 15 residues. Trimming took off 1 base at V and 2 bases at J, with 9 bases between the two ends. Germline CDR1 and CDR2: SEHNR and FQNEAQ (reference sequence). The CDR3 spells CASSLGAGGNQPQHF. CDR3 in DNA: TGTGCCAGCAGCTTAGGGGCAGGGGGCAATCAGCCCCAGCATTTT.

This clonotype was detected a few times. The chain has TRBV7-6 and TRBJ2-7; 7 bases map to TRBD1. CDR1 is SGHVS and CDR2 is FNYEAQ in the germline V gene. The CDR3 is made up of 15 amino acids. With V trimmed by 2 bases and J by 0 bases, 4 bases remained unmatched. The CDR3 loop reads CASSLLSGGSYEQYF. DNA of the CDR3: TGTGCCAGCAGCTTATTGTCAGGGGGCTCCTACGAGCAGTACTTC.

This clonotype was picked up a small number of times. The chain carries TRBV28 and TRBJ2-4, with 8 positions matching TRBD2. J was trimmed by 1 base and V by 6 bases; bases with no gene match: 11. CDR1 and CDR2 from the germline V gene are MDHEN and SYDVKM. CDR3 length: 17 residues. The CDR3: CASRPTGGARAKNIQYF. The CDR3 coding sequence is TGTGCCAGCAGACCCACCGGGGGGGCGAGGGCCAAAAACATTCAGTACTTC. The complete variable domain, with remaining parts taken from reference TRBV28 and TRBJ2-4, reads DVKVTQSSRYLVKRTGEKVFLECVQDMDHENMFWYRQDPGLGLRLIYFSYDVKMKEKGDIPEGYSVSREKKERFSLILESASTNQTSMYLCASRPTGGARAKNIQYFGAGTRLSVL.

This clonotype was found a few times. The chain has TRBV12-3 or TRBV12-4 and TRBJ2-7; D unclear. This CDR3 is 14 amino acids long. V shed 3 bases and J shed 3 bases, with 12 bases lying between them. CDR3 in amino acids: CASSFLSSDYEQYF. CDR3 nucleotide sequence: TGTGCCAGCAGTTTTTTGTCTAGTGACTACGAGCAGTACTTC.

J is TRBJ2-7 and V is TRBV20-1; no clear D gene. V lost 1 base and J 2 bases, leaving 15 bases between the germline ends. The germline V gene encodes CDR1 DFQATT and CDR2 SNEGSKA (reference sequence). This CDR3 is built from 15 residues. The CDR3 DNA reads TGCAGTGCTAGAGCCCCCGGACCGCAGGCCTACGAGCAGTACTTC. Amino acids: CSARAPGPQAYEQYF.

This sequence joins TRBV24-1 and TRBJ2-5, with D perhaps matching TRBD2 (5 bases). Germline CDR1 reads KGHDR; CDR2 reads SFDVKD. The CDR3 extends over 17 amino acids. Trimming removed 4 bases at V and 5 bases at J, with 22 bases between. CDR3 sequence (DNA): TGTGCCACCAGTGAAATCCGAGACACCGAATCGGGGGAGACCCAGTACTTC. Amino acid sequence: CATSEIRDTESGETQYF.

The V gene is TRBV6-2 or TRBV6-3, the J gene TRBJ2-3; perhaps TRBD2 as D (6 bases). The CDR3 contains 13 residues. The V gene lost 5 bases and the J gene lost 10 bases, with 16 bases spanning the gap. Per germline, CDR1 MNHEY and CDR2 SVGEGT. The CDR3 region has the DNA TGTGCCAGCAGTCCAAGCGGGTCGGTAGCGCAGTATTTT. It codes for CASSPSGSVAQYF.

This clonotype occurred a few times. The rearrangement links TRBV6-2 or TRBV6-3 to TRBJ2-7, with D perhaps TRBD1 or TRBD2 (5 bases each). The V end lost 4 bases, the J end lost 2 bases, and 9 bases lay between the germline ends. Per germline, CDR1 MNHEY and CDR2 SVGEGT. The CDR3 loop spans 13 amino acids. In nucleotides, the CDR3 is TGTGCCAGCAGTTGGGGACCAGCCTACGAGCAGTACTTC. Its translation: CASSWGPAYEQYF.

This clonotype was seen more than once but under ten times. The chain is built from TRBV4-3 and TRBJ2-7, with D possibly matching TRBD2 (5 bases). Germline CDR1 is LGHNA and CDR2 is YSLEER. With 0 bases removed from V and 1 base from J, the gap between germline ends came to 7 bases. This CDR3 region has 14 residues. The CDR3 sequence: CASSQDRESYEQYF. As DNA, the CDR3 is TGCGCCAGCAGCCAAGATCGGGAATCCTACGAGCAGTACTTC.